What follows are 29 T cell receptor beta chains derived from one specimen sequenced in a study of Ad26.COV2.S vaccination and SARS-CoV-2 variants. TCRdb's copy holds only in-frame clones and misses some; the assay was immunoSEQ multiplex PCR. In the table there are 300,000 to 400,000 clones, around four fifths of which are singletons. The sample's treatment: about 20 received Ad26.COV2.S at low or high dose, single or two shots; five or six received placebo; per-sample allocation not given. Material that was analyzed had been drawn on day 63 after the first vaccine or placebo injection. The sequencing here drew on peripheral blood, taken in a trial of Ad26.COV2.S vaccine versus placebo. The receptors stem from a person aged 18-60 years who received the Ad26.COV2.S COVID-19 vaccine or a placebo.

This clone showed up just once. The rearrangement links TRBV11-2 to TRBJ2-3; perhaps TRBD1 as D (5 bases). The CDR3 is 16 residues long. The V end was cut by 1 base, the J end by 0 bases, with 11 bases between. Germline CDR1 SGHAT, CDR2 FQNNGV. CDR3 bases: TGTGCCAGCAGCTTAGTAGCAGGGTACAGCACAGATACGCAGTATTTT. This translates into CASSLVAGYSTDTQYF.

The table lists this clone with a count of one. The J gene is TRBJ1-5, the V gene TRBV19, with 8 bases lining up with TRBD1. CDR1 and CDR2 (germline): LNHDA, SQIVND (reference sequence). V lost 3 bases and J lost 6; bases outside the gene matches: 4. The CDR3 runs to 14 residues. CDR3 nucleotide sequence: TGTGCCAGTAGTATCAGGGGGCGCGGTCAGCCCCAGCATTTT. It codes for CASSIRGRGQPQHF.

The rearrangement links TRBV12-3 or TRBV12-4 to TRBJ1-6; no clear D. The V gene lost 6 bases and the J gene lost 7 bases, with 4 bases spanning the gap. This CDR3 spans 11 amino acids. DNA for the CDR3: TGTGCCAGCAGGCTAAATTCACCCCTCCACTTT. Its translation: CASRLNSPLHF.

The chain recombines TRBV5-1 with TRBJ1-1, with D uncertain. The germline V and J ends were trimmed by 1 base and 0 bases, with 10 bases remaining between them. Germline values: CDR1 SGHRS, CDR2 YFSETQ. This CDR3 contains 15 residues. CDR3 sequence: CASSLFQPLNTEAFF. The DNA for the CDR3 is TGCGCCAGCAGCTTGTTCCAGCCACTGAACACTGAAGCTTTCTTT. The full variable domain, its missing parts supplied by reference TRBV5-1 and TRBJ1-1, is KAGVTQTPRYLIKTRGQQVTLSCSPISGHRSVSWYQQTPGQGLQFLFEYFSETQRNKGNFPGRFSGRQFSNSRSEMNVSTLELGDSALYLCASSLFQPLNTEAFFGQGTRLTVV.

The genes are TRBV28 and TRBJ1-3, with a possible D match to TRBD1 (5 bases). This CDR3 spans 15 amino acids. Germline lookup yields CDR1 MDHEN and CDR2 SYDVKM. Trimming took 7 bases from V and 0 from J, leaving 13 bases between them. This CDR3 is CASTGQVLSGNTIYF. The DNA of the CDR3 is TGTGCCAGCACGGGGCAGGTCCTCTCTGGAAACACCATATATTTT.

There are a few counts of this clone. The V call is TRBV2, the J call TRBJ2-3, with D possibly being TRBD2 (7 bases). Germline V CDR1 and CDR2: SNHLY, FYNNEI. Trimming took off 3 bases at V and 7 bases at J, with 14 bases between the two ends. The CDR3 covers 14 residues. The DNA of the CDR3 is TGTGCCAGCAGTGAGTGGGGAGGGGGGAATACGCAGTATTTT. Encoded protein: CASSEWGGGNTQYF.

This clone was seen only a few times. The V gene is TRBV27, the J gene TRBJ2-1, with a possible D match to TRBD1 (6 bases). Germline CDR1 and CDR2: MNHEY and SMNVEV (reference sequence). The V gene lost 5 bases and the J gene lost 7 bases, with 12 bases spanning the gap. The CDR3 consists of 13 residues. The CDR3 DNA reads as TGTGCCAGCAGTCCCTACAGGGAGAATGAGCAGTTCTTC. It encodes CASSPYRENEQFF.

The CDR3 sequence is CASSEVIVGGTDTQYF. The CDR3 region has the DNA TGTGCCAGCAGTGAAGTGATAGTAGGGGGCACAGATACGCAGTATTTT. This sequence joins TRBV2 and TRBJ2-3; D is perhaps TRBD1 (5 bases). In germline, CDR1 is SNHLY, CDR2 FYNNEI. This CDR3 has 16 amino acids. The V gene lost 1 base and the J gene lost 1 base, with 12 bases spanning the gap.

The chain employs TRBV24-1 and TRBJ2-5; TRBD1 matches 7 bases. Germline assignment: CDR1 KGHDR and CDR2 SFDVKD. V gave up 6 bases and J gave up 0 bases; unmatched junction bases: 6. This CDR3 has 15 residues. The CDR3 loop reads CATSLTGIHQETQYF. The DNA of the CDR3 is TGTGCCACCAGTTTGACAGGGATTCACCAAGAGACCCAGTACTTC.

In nucleotides, the CDR3 is TGTGCCAGCAGCGGGAGTTTAGCGGGGGCCTCCTACAATGAGCAGTTCTTC. It yields the protein CASSGSLAGASYNEQFF. V gene TRBV9 combines with J gene TRBJ2-1, with 9 bases matching TRBD2. Per the germline V gene, CDR1 is SGDLS and CDR2 is YYNGEE. The CDR3 extends over 17 amino acids. Germline trimming cut 3 bases from V and 0 bases from J; bases unmatched to any gene: 7. The full variable domain, with the rest looked up from reference TRBV9 and TRBJ2-1, is DSGVTQTPKHLITATGQRVTLRCSPRSGDLSVYWYQQSLDQGLQFLIQYYNGEERAKGNILERFSAQQFPDLHSELNLSSLELGDSALYFCASSGSLAGASYNEQFFGPGTRLTVL.

The V call is TRBV11-2, the J call TRBJ2-1; no clear D gene. The CDR3 runs 14 residues. Trimming removed 2 bases at V and 5 bases at J, with 10 bases between. Germline lookup yields CDR1 SGHAT and CDR2 FQNNGV. The CDR3 loop reads CASSLFSANNEQFF. As DNA, the CDR3 is TGTGCCAGCAGCTTATTTTCGGCGAACAATGAGCAGTTCTTC. The variable domain in full, with the rest retrieved from reference TRBV11-2 and TRBJ2-1, is EAGVAQSPRYKIIEKRQSVAFWCNPISGHATLYWYQQILGQGPKLLIQFQNNGVVDDSQLPKDRFSAERLKGVDSTLKIQPAKLEDSAVYLCASSLFSANNEQFFGPGTRLTVL.

This chain links TRBV5-1 with TRBJ1-1, with a weak D call TRBD1 (6 bases). The CDR3 loop spans 17 amino acids. Trimming removed 0 bases from V and 11 bases from J, with 26 bases in between. Germline V gives CDR1 SGHRS, CDR2 YFSETQ. CDR3 bases: TGCGCCAGCAGCTTGGCCGGGGCAGGGGTCCCCCCCGAGAGGGCTTTCTTT. Translated: CASSLAGAGVPPERAFF.

The chain carries TRBV28 and TRBJ2-7, with TRBD1 as a possible D gene (6 bases). Trimming left V 5 bases short and J 3 bases short, with 11 bases between. This CDR3 has 13 residues. The germline V gene encodes CDR1 MDHEN and CDR2 SYDVKM. The CDR3 loop reads CASSPGQNYEQYF. The DNA of the CDR3 is TGTGCCAGCAGTCCAGGACAGAACTACGAGCAGTACTTC.

A single count supports this clone. The V call is TRBV27, the J call TRBJ2-4, with D possibly matching TRBD1 (5 bases). The CDR3 is made up of 13 amino acids. V was cut by 2 bases and J by 6 bases, with 8 bases left in between. The germline gives CDR1 MNHEY, CDR2 SMNVEV (reference sequence). The CDR3: CASSLLDRNIQYF. In DNA, the CDR3 is TGTGCCAGCAGTTTACTCGACAGAAACATTCAGTACTTC.

The chain uses TRBV6-5 and TRBJ2-5, with D possibly matching TRBD1 (6 bases). Trimming removed 5 bases from V and 0 bases from J, with 7 bases in between. The germline V gene encodes CDR1 MNHEY and CDR2 SVGAGI. There are 13 residues in the CDR3. The CDR3 protein is CASSRTDQETQYF. As DNA, the CDR3 is TGTGCCAGCAGTAGGACAGACCAAGAGACCCAGTACTTC.

The chain joins TRBV5-1 to TRBJ2-1; 7 nucleotides align to TRBD1. V dropped 1 base and J dropped 6; count of bases not matched to a gene: 7. Germline V CDR1 and CDR2: SGHRS, YFSETQ. The CDR3 runs to 15 residues. The CDR3 coding sequence is TGCGCCAGCAGCTTGAAACAGGGACAGATCAATGAGCAGTTCTTC. This gives the protein CASSLKQGQINEQFF. Based on the CDR3 plus reference TRBV5-1 and TRBJ2-1, the full variable domain is KAGVTQTPRYLIKTRGQQVTLSCSPISGHRSVSWYQQTPGQGLQFLFEYFSETQRNKGNFPGRFSGRQFSNSRSEMNVSTLELGDSALYLCASSLKQGQINEQFFGPGTRLTVL.

This clone was counted only a few times. This sample also contains other DNA sequences that code for the same CDR3. The chain joins TRBV28 to TRBJ2-3; no clear D gene. CDR1 and CDR2 (germline): MDHEN, SYDVKM. There are 12 residues in the CDR3. V was shortened by 3 bases and J by 6 bases, with 7 bases between the two germline ends. The chain's CDR3 is CASSLTADTQYF. CDR3 nucleotides: TGTGCCAGCAGTTTGACCGCGGATACGCAGTATTTT.

This clone was seen a single time. The chain couples TRBV5-1 to TRBJ2-1; D gene ambiguous. The CDR3 sequence is 12 residues long. The ends were cut back, 0 bases at V and 6 bases at J, with 4 bases in the middle. The V gene's germline CDR1 is SGHRS and CDR2 YFSETQ. The CDR3 DNA is TGCGCCAGCAGCTTGGCGTTCAATGAGCAGTTCTTC. Its protein is CASSLAFNEQFF.

This clone has a handful of counts. The V call is TRBV18, the J call TRBJ2-7; the D gene is possibly TRBD1 (6 bases). V lost 4 bases to trimming and J lost 0 bases, with 13 bases between them. In germline, CDR1 is KGHSH, CDR2 LQKENI. The CDR3 covers 15 residues. CDR3 nucleotides: TGTGCCAGCTCACGACCGGGACAAATCTCCTACGAGCAGTACTTC. It encodes CASSRPGQISYEQYF. Supplemented by reference TRBV18 and TRBJ2-7, the full variable domain reads NAGVMQNPRHLVRRRGQEARLRCSPMKGHSHVYWYRQLPEEGLKFMVYLQKENIIDESGMPKERFSAEFPKEGPSILRIQQVVRGDSAAYFCASSRPGQISYEQYFGPGTRLTVT.

The V call is TRBV28, the J call TRBJ1-5; TRBD1 might be the D (5 bases). The CDR3 extends over 17 amino acids. Germline loops: CDR1 MDHEN, CDR2 SYDVKM. Trimming shortened V by 6 bases and J by 0 bases, and 18 bases separated the two germline ends. Written as DNA, the CDR3 is TGTGCCAGCAGGTTTCATGGACATAGCCTTAGCAATCAGCCCCAGCATTTT. Amino acid sequence: CASRFHGHSLSNQPQHF.

The chain recombines TRBV7-3 with TRBJ1-1; D gene uncertain. The germline V gene encodes CDR1 SGHTA and CDR2 FQGTGA. V was pared by 6 bases and J by 1 base, with 12 bases between. The CDR3 is made up of 14 amino acids. CDR3 DNA sequence: TGTGCCAGCAGATTATTTCAGAGGAACACTGAAGCTTTCTTT. Protein product: CASRLFQRNTEAFF.

The chain couples TRBV20-1 to TRBJ2-7, with D unclear. This CDR3 has 13 residues. Germline loops: CDR1 DFQATT, CDR2 SNEGSKA (reference sequence). V shed 3 bases and J shed 2 bases, with 11 bases lying between them. CDR3 protein: CSASRTDTYEQYF. Written as DNA, the CDR3 is TGCAGTGCTAGTAGGACGGATACCTACGAGCAGTACTTC.

The rearrangement uses TRBV12-3 or TRBV12-4 and TRBJ2-1; perhaps TRBD2 as D (5 bases). The CDR3 runs 13 residues. V was pared by 4 bases and J by 6 bases, with 10 bases between. DNA of the CDR3: TGTGCCAGCAGTTATCGGGGTTTCAATGAGCAGTTCTTC. This translates into CASSYRGFNEQFF.

The genes are TRBV18 and TRBJ1-6; D uncertain. The CDR3 runs to 15 residues. Trimming cost V 4 bases and J 7 bases, with 14 bases left between them. The germline V gene encodes CDR1 KGHSH and CDR2 LQKENI. In nucleotides, the CDR3 is TGTGCCAGCTCACAAAGTTTGGCCTCGAATTCACCCCTCCACTTT. Its translation: CASSQSLASNSPLHF.

J is TRBJ2-4 and V is TRBV5-1; D may be TRBD2 (6 bases). The CDR3 totals 16 residues. Germline CDR1 is SGHRS and CDR2 is YFSETQ. V lost 0 bases, J lost 0 bases, and 10 bases lay in between. CDR3 in amino acids: CASSLAGSIAKNIQYF. Written as DNA, the CDR3 is TGCGCCAGCAGCTTGGCCGGGAGTATAGCCAAAAACATTCAGTACTTC.

The V gene is TRBV7-3, the J gene TRBJ2-3, with a possible D match to TRBD1 (6 bases). The CDR3 has 15 residues. The V end was cut by 4 bases, the J end by 2 bases, with 13 bases between. Looked up from germline, CDR1 is SGHTA and CDR2 is FQGTGA. CDR3 sequence (DNA): TGTGCCAGCAGCTCAGTTGGGGGCCCCACAGATACGCAGTATTTT. This translates into CASSSVGGPTDTQYF.

This clone is a singleton in its sample. The CDR3, as DNA: TGTGCCAGCTCTCCCGTTAATGGACAGTTTTATGGCTACACCTTC. It yields the protein CASSPVNGQFYGYTF. The rearrangement joins TRBV6-5 to TRBJ1-2; D perhaps matches TRBD1 (6 bases). Germline V gives CDR1 MNHEY, CDR2 SVGAGI. Trimming took 8 bases from V and 5 from J, leaving 21 bases between them. The CDR3 length is 15 residues.

The V call is TRBV12-5, the J call TRBJ2-5, with D perhaps TRBD1 (5 bases). CDR1 is LGHNT and CDR2 is FRNRAP in the germline V gene. The V end lost 4 bases, the J end lost 5 bases, and 11 bases lay between the germline ends. The CDR3 runs 13 residues. As DNA, the CDR3 is TGTGCTAGTGGTTCAGGGCTTTGGGAGACCCAGTACTTC. Protein sequence: CASGSGLWETQYF.

The chain links TRBV10-3 to TRBJ1-5, with D uncertain. This CDR3 contains 13 residues. V lost 11 bases and J 5 bases, leaving 16 bases between the germline ends. CDR1 is ENHRY and CDR2 is SYGVKD in the germline V gene. For the CDR3, the DNA is TGTGCCCGTCTTGGGTCTCGTGATCAGCCCCAGCATTTT. It specifies CARLGSRDQPQHF.